The 20 T cell receptor beta chains listed next were all sequenced from one sample in a study of T-cell reconstitution after alpha-beta-depleted transplantation in children. Unique molecular identifiers were used to barcode this TCRbeta library. Each CDR3 protein is one row after TCRdb ran MiXCR on the PCR reads. The data show roughly 200,000 distinct CDR3 sequences, under 13% seen once. The specimen comprised PBMCs, sampled before TCRalphabeta/CD19-depleted stem cell transplant. The source of these receptors is a child younger than two with acute myeloid leukemia, due to receive a stem cell transplant.

The sample holds many counts of this clonotype. This chain connects TRBV5-1 to TRBJ2-1, with D possibly TRBD2 on 5 matching bases. This CDR3 comprises 15 residues. Germline V CDR1 and CDR2: SGHRS, YFSETQ. Between the trimmed V and J ends, which lost 5 bases and 0 bases, there was a span of 12 bases. The CDR3 loop is CASSLLDSSYNEQFF. CDR3 DNA: TGCGCCAGCAGTCTACTAGATAGCTCCTACAATGAGCAGTTCTTC.

This chain uses TRBV3-1 with TRBJ2-5; 8 nucleotides align to TRBD2. The J segment lost 2 bases and the V segment lost 8 bases, leaving 22 bases of the junction unmatched. The CDR3 contains 19 residues. Germline loops: CDR1 LGHDT, CDR2 YNNKEL (reference sequence). The CDR3 DNA reads as TGTGCCAGCTGCAAAGAATCCCCCGGGGAAGCGGGAGAACAAGAGACCCAGTACTTC. This encodes CASCKESPGEAGEQETQYF.

This clonotype was recorded many times. The rearrangement uses TRBV30 and TRBJ2-3; D unresolved. This CDR3 spans 13 amino acids. The V end lost 0 bases, the J end lost 1 base, and 5 bases lay between the germline ends. Germline V gene data show CDR1 as GTSNPN and CDR2 as SVGIG (reference sequence). As DNA, the CDR3 is TGTGCCTGGAGTGTACCCGGCACAGATACGCAGTATTTT. This sequence encodes CAWSVPGTDTQYF.

This clonotype was counted many times. The genes are TRBV20-1 and TRBJ1-1, with D possibly being TRBD1 (5 bases). The ends were cut back, 4 bases at V and 10 bases at J, with 16 bases in the middle. The CDR3 is made up of 12 amino acids. The germline V gene encodes CDR1 DFQATT and CDR2 SNEGSKA (reference sequence). CDR3 sequence reads: CSAIGGNTGAFF. DNA for the CDR3: TGCAGTGCTATTGGGGGAAATACGGGAGCTTTCTTT.

This clonotype occurred many times. This chain joins TRBV12-3 or TRBV12-4 and TRBJ2-3, with 7 positions matching TRBD2. The CDR3 consists of 14 residues. The trim removed 4 bases at V and 1 base at J, leaving 2 bases unmatched. The CDR3 coding sequence is TGTGCCAGCAGTTCAGGACTAGGCACAGATACGCAGTATTTT. Translation gives CASSSGLGTDTQYF.

This clonotype appeared many times. The chain links TRBV29-1 to TRBJ2-7, with D unresolved. V was shortened by 4 bases and J by 0 bases, with 16 bases between the two germline ends. CDR1 and CDR2 (germline): SQVTM, ANQGSEA. This CDR3 comprises 15 residues. The CDR3 DNA follows: TGCAGCGTTGCCCCGAGTCGATACGACTCCTACGAGCAGTACTTC. Protein sequence: CSVAPSRYDSYEQYF.

V gene TRBV25-1 combines with J gene TRBJ2-1; D gene uncertain. The CDR3 sequence is 11 residues long. Germline CDR1 is MGHDK and CDR2 is SYGVNS. Trimming shortened V by 2 bases and J by 10 bases, and 6 bases separated the two germline ends. The chain's CDR3 is CASSEVEEQFF. The CDR3 DNA sequence: TGTGCCAGCAGTGAAGTAGAGGAGCAGTTCTTC. The entire variable domain, with the rest obtained from reference TRBV25-1 and TRBJ2-1, is as follows: EADIYQTPRYLVIGTGKKITLECSQTMGHDKMYWYQQDPGMELHLIHYSYGVNSTEKGDLSSESTVSRIRTEHFPLTLESARPSHTSQYLCASSEVEEQFFGPGTRLTVL.

This clonotype was seen ten or more times. The chain is built from TRBV9 and TRBJ2-1; a possible D gene is TRBD2 (5 bases). The germline CDR1 and CDR2 sequences are SGDLS and YYNGEE. The V end lost 0 bases, the J end lost 5 bases, and 9 bases lay between the germline ends. The CDR3 covers 14 residues. In DNA form, the CDR3 reads TGTGCCAGCAGCGTAGGATGGACTGACAATGAGCAGTTCTTC. Translating gives CASSVGWTDNEQFF. Using reference TRBV9 and TRBJ2-1 for the parts outside the CDR3, the full variable domain is DSGVTQTPKHLITATGQRVTLRCSPRSGDLSVYWYQQSLDQGLQFLIQYYNGEERAKGNILERFSAQQFPDLHSELNLSSLELGDSALYFCASSVGWTDNEQFFGPGTRLTVL.

This clonotype was seen at least ten times. V is TRBV20-1 and J is TRBJ2-7; TRBD2 matches 8 bases. Germline trimming cut 5 bases from V and 2 bases from J; bases unmatched to any gene: 5. Germline assignment: CDR1 DFQATT and CDR2 SNEGSKA (reference sequence). The CDR3 runs to 13 residues. The CDR3 DNA follows: TGCAGTGCTCGCTCAGCGGGAGCCTACGAGCAGTACTTC. The encoded protein is CSARSAGAYEQYF.

This clonotype was counted many times. The chain links TRBV20-1 to TRBJ1-1; D is perhaps TRBD1 (6 bases). Germline loops: CDR1 DFQATT, CDR2 SNEGSKA (reference sequence). The germline V and J ends were trimmed by 1 base and 0 bases, with 15 bases remaining between them. The CDR3 totals 16 residues. CDR3 DNA: TGCAGTGCTAGAGTACTGAGGACAGCCTTGAACACTGAAGCTTTCTTT. The encoded protein is CSARVLRTALNTEAFF.

At least ten counts were recorded for this clonotype. The chain recombines TRBV7-2 with TRBJ2-1; the match to TRBD2 covers 14 bases. The CDR3 spans 20 residues. V lost 5 bases, J lost 1 base, and 13 bases stayed unmatched. CDR1 and CDR2 (germline): SGHTA, FQGNSA. CDR3 sequence reads: CASSHLHGTSGSRSYNEQFF. CDR3 sequence (DNA): TGTGCCAGCAGCCACCTACACGGGACTAGCGGGAGTAGGTCCTACAATGAGCAGTTCTTC.

The table lists this clonotype with many counts. The chain joins TRBV20-1 to TRBJ2-1; no clear D. This CDR3 region has 10 residues. V was pared by 6 bases and J by 6 bases, with 6 bases between. Germline CDR1 is DFQATT and CDR2 is SNEGSKA (reference sequence). As DNA, the CDR3 is TGCAGTGCCCATTTCAATGAGCAGTTCTTC. This codes for CSAHFNEQFF.

This clonotype was recorded many times. The chain joins TRBV10-3 to TRBJ1-2; 7 positions agree with TRBD1. The CDR3 is made up of 15 amino acids. Trimming cost V 3 bases and J 4 bases; bases outside gene matches: 8. Germline CDR1 ENHRY, CDR2 SYGVKD. CDR3 nucleotides: TGTGCCATCAGTGACCGGACAGGATCCTTCTATGGCTACACCTTC. Translation gives CAISDRTGSFYGYTF.

This clonotype was counted many times. This chain joins TRBV11-3 and TRBJ2-7; 8 positions match TRBD1. The CDR3 is 15 amino acids. Germline CDR1 and CDR2: SGHNT and YENEEA. After removal of 5 bases from V and 4 bases from J, the junction contained 10 bases not matched to a gene. The chain's CDR3 is CASSPQGAKRYEQYF. The CDR3 region has the DNA TGTGCCAGCAGCCCTCAGGGGGCTAAAAGGTACGAGCAGTACTTC.

The sample holds many counts of this clonotype. The chain employs TRBV20-1 and TRBJ2-3; TRBD1 aligns across 8 bases. Looked up from germline, CDR1 is DFQATT and CDR2 is SNEGSKA (reference sequence). V shed 3 bases, J shed 2 bases, and the junction held 4 bases outside the gene matches. CDR3 size: 14 residues. CDR3 residues: CSASGTGNTDTQYF. CDR3 nucleotide sequence: TGCAGTGCTAGTGGGACAGGTAACACAGATACGCAGTATTTT.

This rearrangement joins TRBV5-1 to TRBJ1-2, with a tentative D call TRBD1 (5 bases). CDR1 and CDR2 from the germline V gene are SGHRS and YFSETQ. The CDR3 spans 14 residues. Trimming pared 4 bases from V and 8 bases from J, leaving 18 bases between. The chain's CDR3 is CASSPGTAPRGYTF. The CDR3, as DNA: TGCGCCAGCAGCCCCGGGACGGCCCCCCGGGGCTACACCTTC.

A note on this clonotype: A much larger clone lies one base from this, so it may be a read error. The chain has TRBV29-1 and TRBJ2-7; TRBD2 matches at 10 bases. This CDR3 region has 14 residues. Per the germline V gene, CDR1 is SQVTM and CDR2 is ANQGSEA. This CDR3 reads CGVSSGSSSYEQYF. The CDR3 nucleotides read TGCGGCGTTTCTAGCGGGAGTAGTTCCTACGAGCAGTACTTC.

This clonotype was picked up many times. The genes are TRBV2 and TRBJ2-7; D may be TRBD1 or TRBD2 (5 bases each). Germline assignment: CDR1 SNHLY and CDR2 FYNNEI. V shed 8 bases and J shed 2 bases, with 10 bases lying between them. This CDR3 spans 12 amino acids. The chain's CDR3 is CASSEGPYEQYF. The DNA for the CDR3 is TGTGCCAGCTCTGAGGGACCCTACGAGCAGTACTTC.

The genes are TRBV19 and TRBJ1-2; 8 bases map to TRBD1. The CDR3 runs to 15 residues. Looked up from germline, CDR1 is LNHDA and CDR2 is SQIVND (reference sequence). V lost 6 bases to trimming and J lost 4 bases; unmatched junction nucleotides: 10. In DNA, the CDR3 is TGTGCCAGTAGGGCAGGGGGCGCAAGAGGCTATGGCTACACCTTC. It codes for CASRAGGARGYGYTF. Full variable domain (outside the CDR3, taken from reference TRBV19 and TRBJ1-2): DGGITQSPKYLFRKEGQNVTLSCEQNLNHDAMYWYRQDPGQGLRLIYYSQIVNDFQKGDIAEGYSVSREKKESFPLTVTSAQKNPTAFYLCASRAGGARGYGYTFGSGTRLTVV.

This clonotype was seen many times. The V and J genes are TRBV12-3 or TRBV12-4 and TRBJ1-2; perhaps TRBD1 as D (6 bases). This CDR3 has 14 amino acids. Trimming shortened V by 8 bases and J by 8 bases, and 21 bases separated the two germline ends. The CDR3 sequence is CASEIKGGAGGYTF. The CDR3 nucleotides read TGTGCCAGCGAAATTAAGGGGGGAGCTGGAGGCTACACCTTC.